Detailed here is one T cell receptor (beta chain). Its antigen specificity is not known. Within one base of it there is no much larger clone, and no base qualities were kept. CDR1 and CDR2 are drawn from the germline V gene (reference sequence): MNHEY, SMNVEV. Deletion took 2 bases off V and 7 bases off J, with a span of 11 bases between the germline ends. The CDR3 measures 14 amino acids from cysteine to phenylalanine. Only CDR3 DNA is held: 42 bases, read in frame from base 1. Sequencing relied on an Illumina HiSeq 1500. TCRdb trimmed public reads at Q25 via fastp, called clones via MiXCR and kept in-frame beta chains. Each CDR3 protein gets just one entry, which takes the most common genes and DNA from the rows behind it. A total of 300,000 or so distinct CDR3 sequences appear in this sample, around 25% of them only once. Of the sample, roughly 14% falls within the top ten clones. The entry originates in a study of T cell repertoires in cytomegalovirus infection (dated by TCRdb to the late 2010s). Some background on the complete study: The peptide stimulations were aimed at well-studied HLA-B-restricted epitopes as well as recently identified HLA-C-restricted CMV epitopes, whose presentation resists viral immunomodulation. Donor HLA type was relevant to the analysis, because carriage of CMV infection together with the matching HLA type was indicated by public TCR beta signatures. Beyond this particular receptor, the publication reports: The ex vivo response was dominated by HLA-C-restricted CMV-specific TCR beta clonotypes, which also provided the single most frequent clonotype in two of eight donors. Carriers of CMV infection plus the relevant HLA type were discriminated by the cumulative frequency of public TCR beta family members in the study cohort and in an independent roughly 370-donor cohort.

The treatment or condition label here, explained by the study, means: in vitro stimulation with specific CMV peptide epitopes to enrich CMV-specific T cells. This sequence originates from a human donor in good health (CMV status not recorded). Some clones in this sample may be carry-over from other donors' samples. This material consisted of cultured PBMCs, taken from culture after CMV antigen stimulation. The chain is made from TRBV27 and TRBJ1-4, with a weak D call of TRBD1 (5 bases match). The sequenced DNA is TGTGCCAGCAGTTTAGGGAGGGGAGGTGAAAAACTGTTTTTT. Protein translation: CASSLGRGGEKLFF. When the CDR3 is completed using the reference TRBV27 and TRBJ1-4 genes on either side, the full variable domain is EAQVTQNPRYLITVTGKKLTVTCSQNMNHEYMSWYRQDPGLGLRQIYYSMNVEVTDKGDVPEGYKVSRKEKRNFPLILESPSPNQTSLYFCASSLGRGGEKLFFGSGTQLSVL.